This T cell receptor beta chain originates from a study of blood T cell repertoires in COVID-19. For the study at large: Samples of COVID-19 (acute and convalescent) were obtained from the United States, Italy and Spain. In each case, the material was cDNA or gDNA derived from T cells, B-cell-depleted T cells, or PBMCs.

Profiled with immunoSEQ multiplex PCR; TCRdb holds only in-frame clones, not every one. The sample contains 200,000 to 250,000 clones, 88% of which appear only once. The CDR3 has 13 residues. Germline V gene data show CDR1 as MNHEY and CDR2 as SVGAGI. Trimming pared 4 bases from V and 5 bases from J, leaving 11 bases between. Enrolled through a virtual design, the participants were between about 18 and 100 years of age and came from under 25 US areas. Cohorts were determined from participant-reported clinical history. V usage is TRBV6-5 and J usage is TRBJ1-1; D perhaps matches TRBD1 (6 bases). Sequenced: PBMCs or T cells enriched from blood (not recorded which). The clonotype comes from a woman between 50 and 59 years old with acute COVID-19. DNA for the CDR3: TGTGCCAGCAGTTCAGGGGTGCGGACTGAAGCTTTCTTT. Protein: CASSSGVRTEAFF.